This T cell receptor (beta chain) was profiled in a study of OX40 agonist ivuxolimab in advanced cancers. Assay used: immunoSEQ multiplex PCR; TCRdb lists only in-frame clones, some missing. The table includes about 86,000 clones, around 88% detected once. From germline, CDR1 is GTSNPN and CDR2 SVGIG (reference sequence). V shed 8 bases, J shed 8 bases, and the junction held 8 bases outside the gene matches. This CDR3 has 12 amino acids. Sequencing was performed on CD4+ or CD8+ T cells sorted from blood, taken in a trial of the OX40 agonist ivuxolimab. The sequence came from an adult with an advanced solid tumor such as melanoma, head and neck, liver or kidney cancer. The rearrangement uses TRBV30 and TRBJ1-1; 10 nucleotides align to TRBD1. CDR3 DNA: TGTGCCACCTCGACAGGGGGCGGGGAAGCTTTCTTT. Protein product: CATSTGGGEAFF. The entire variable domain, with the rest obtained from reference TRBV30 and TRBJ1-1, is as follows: SQTIHQWPATLVQPVGSPLSLECTVEGTSNPNLYWYRQAAGRGLQLLFYSVGIGQISSEVPQNLSASRPQDRQFILSSKKLLLSDSGFYLCATSTGGGEAFFGQGTRLTVV.